This T cell receptor (beta chain) was captured in a study of T cell responses to AZD1222 COVID-19 vaccine. The overall study: Pooled samples include second doses given at about 4 or 12 weeks. Overall study results and limits: Spike-spanning, vaccine-associated CD4 TCRs were dominant at 160-218 and 743-854. Baseline seropositives among AZD1222 recipients totaled only six.

Repertoires were generated with immunoSEQ multiplex PCR, while TCRdb's copy carries only in-frame clones and drops some. In the table there are roughly 80,000 clones, 90% to 95% of which are singletons. The V gene lost 4 bases and the J gene lost 1 base, with 13 bases spanning the gap. Per germline, CDR1 MDHEN and CDR2 SYDVKM. This CDR3 has 16 residues. With respect to this clone: Its antigen is unknown.

The clonotype originates from an adult in good health. The sample was peripheral blood, taken on day 0 of AZD1222 vaccination. V is TRBV28 and J is TRBJ1-4; D possibly corresponds to TRBD1 (6 bases). CDR3 bases: TGTGCCAGCAGTTCTGGACAGAAGGGAACTAATGAAAAACTGTTTTTT. This gives the protein CASSSGQKGTNEKLFF.